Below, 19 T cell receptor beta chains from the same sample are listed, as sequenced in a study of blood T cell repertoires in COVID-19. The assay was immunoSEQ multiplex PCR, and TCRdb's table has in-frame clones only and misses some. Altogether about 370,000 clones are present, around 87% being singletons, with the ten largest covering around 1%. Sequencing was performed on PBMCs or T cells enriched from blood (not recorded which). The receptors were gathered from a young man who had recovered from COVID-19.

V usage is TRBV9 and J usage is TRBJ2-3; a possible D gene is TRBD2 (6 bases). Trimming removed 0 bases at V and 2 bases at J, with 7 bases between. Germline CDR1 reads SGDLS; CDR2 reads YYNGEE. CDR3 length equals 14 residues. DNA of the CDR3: TGTGCCAGCAGCGTAGGCGGGATCACAGATACGCAGTATTTT. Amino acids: CASSVGGITDTQYF. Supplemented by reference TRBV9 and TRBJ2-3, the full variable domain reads DSGVTQTPKHLITATGQRVTLRCSPRSGDLSVYWYQQSLDQGLQFLIQYYNGEERAKGNILERFSAQQFPDLHSELNLSSLELGDSALYFCASSVGGITDTQYFGPGTRLTVL.

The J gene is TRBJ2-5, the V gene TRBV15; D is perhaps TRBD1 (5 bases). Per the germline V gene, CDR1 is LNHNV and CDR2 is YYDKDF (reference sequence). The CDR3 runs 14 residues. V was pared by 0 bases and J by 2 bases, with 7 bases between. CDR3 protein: CATSRDDRQETQYF. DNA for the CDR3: TGTGCCACCAGCAGAGATGACAGACAAGAGACCCAGTACTTC.

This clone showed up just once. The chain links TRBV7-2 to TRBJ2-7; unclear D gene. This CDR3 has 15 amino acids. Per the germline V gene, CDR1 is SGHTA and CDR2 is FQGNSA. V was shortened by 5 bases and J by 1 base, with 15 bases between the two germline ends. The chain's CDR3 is CASSVPLTGSYEQYF. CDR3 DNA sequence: TGTGCCAGCAGCGTACCCCTGACGGGTTCCTACGAGCAGTACTTC.

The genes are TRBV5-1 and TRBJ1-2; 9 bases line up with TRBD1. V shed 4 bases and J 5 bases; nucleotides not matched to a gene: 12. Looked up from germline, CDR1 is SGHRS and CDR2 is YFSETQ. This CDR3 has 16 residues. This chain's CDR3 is CASSPAPGQGSYGYTF. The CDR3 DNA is TGCGCCAGCAGCCCGGCCCCGGGACAGGGCTCTTATGGCTACACCTTC.

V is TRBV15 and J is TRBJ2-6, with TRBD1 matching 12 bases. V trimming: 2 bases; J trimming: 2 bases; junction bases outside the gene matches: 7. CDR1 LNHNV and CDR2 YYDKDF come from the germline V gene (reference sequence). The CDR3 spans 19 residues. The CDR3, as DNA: TGTGCCACCAGCAGACGTCCGGGACAGGGGGCGACTGGGGCCAACGTCCTGACTTTC. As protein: CATSRRPGQGATGANVLTF.

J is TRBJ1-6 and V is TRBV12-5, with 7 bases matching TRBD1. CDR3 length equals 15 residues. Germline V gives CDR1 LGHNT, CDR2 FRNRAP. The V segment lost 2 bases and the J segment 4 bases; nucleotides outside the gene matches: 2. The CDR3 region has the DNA TGTGCTAGTGGTTTGTCAGGGGGTTATAATTCACCCCTCCACTTT. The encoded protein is CASGLSGGYNSPLHF.

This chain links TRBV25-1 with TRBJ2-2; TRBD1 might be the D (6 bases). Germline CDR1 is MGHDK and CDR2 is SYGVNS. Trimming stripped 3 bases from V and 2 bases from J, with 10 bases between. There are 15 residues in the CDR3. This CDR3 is CASSDHRVNTGELFF. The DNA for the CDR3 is TGTGCCAGCAGTGATCACAGGGTCAACACCGGGGAGCTGTTTTTT.

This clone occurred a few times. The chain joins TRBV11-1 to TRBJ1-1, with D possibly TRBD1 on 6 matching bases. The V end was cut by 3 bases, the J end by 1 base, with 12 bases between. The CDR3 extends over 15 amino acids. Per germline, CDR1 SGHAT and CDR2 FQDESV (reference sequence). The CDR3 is CASSLGDTGNTEAFF. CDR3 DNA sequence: TGTGCCAGCAGCTTGGGGGACACTGGGAACACTGAAGCTTTCTTT. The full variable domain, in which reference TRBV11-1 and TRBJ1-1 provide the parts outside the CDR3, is EAEVAQSPRYKITEKSQAVAFWCDPISGHATLYWYRQILGQGPELLVQFQDESVVDDSQLPKDRFSAERLKGVDSTLKIQPAELGDSAMYLCASSLGDTGNTEAFFGQGTRLTVV.

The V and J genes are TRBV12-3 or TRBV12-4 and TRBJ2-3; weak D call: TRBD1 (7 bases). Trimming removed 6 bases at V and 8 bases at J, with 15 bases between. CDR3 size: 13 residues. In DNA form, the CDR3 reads TGTGCCAGCAGCGTTAACAGGGGAGGTACGCAGTATTTT. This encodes CASSVNRGGTQYF.

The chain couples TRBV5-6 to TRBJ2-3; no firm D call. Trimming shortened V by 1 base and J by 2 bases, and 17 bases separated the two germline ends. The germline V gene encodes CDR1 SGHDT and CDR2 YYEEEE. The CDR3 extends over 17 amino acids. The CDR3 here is CASSLNGRITSTDTQYF. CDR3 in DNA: TGTGCCAGCAGCTTGAATGGCAGGATAACGTCCACAGATACGCAGTATTTT.

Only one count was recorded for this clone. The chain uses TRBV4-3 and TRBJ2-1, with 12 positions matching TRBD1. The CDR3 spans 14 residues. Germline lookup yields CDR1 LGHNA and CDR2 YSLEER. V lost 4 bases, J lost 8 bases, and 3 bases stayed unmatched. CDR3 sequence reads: CASSPGQGAYEQFF. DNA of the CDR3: TGCGCCAGCAGCCCGGGACAGGGGGCTTATGAGCAGTTCTTC.

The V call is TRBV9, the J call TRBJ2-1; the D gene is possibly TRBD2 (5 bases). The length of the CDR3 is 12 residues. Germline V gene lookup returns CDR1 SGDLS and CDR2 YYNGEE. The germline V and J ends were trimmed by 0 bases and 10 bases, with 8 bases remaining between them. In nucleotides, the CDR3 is TGTGCCAGCAGCGTAGTGGGGAGAGAGCAGTTCTTC. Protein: CASSVVGREQFF.

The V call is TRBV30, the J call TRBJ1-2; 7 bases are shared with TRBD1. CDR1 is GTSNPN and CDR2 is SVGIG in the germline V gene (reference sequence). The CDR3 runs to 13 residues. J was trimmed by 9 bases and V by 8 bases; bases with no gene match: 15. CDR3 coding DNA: TGTGCCCTAAAGGAGCAGGGGGTTCGGAGCTACACCTTC. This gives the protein CALKEQGVRSYTF.

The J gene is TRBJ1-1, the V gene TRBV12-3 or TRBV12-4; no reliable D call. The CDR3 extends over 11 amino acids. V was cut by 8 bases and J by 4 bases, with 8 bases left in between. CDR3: CASVLSTEAFF. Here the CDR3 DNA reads TGTGCCAGCGTCCTGTCCACTGAAGCTTTCTTT.

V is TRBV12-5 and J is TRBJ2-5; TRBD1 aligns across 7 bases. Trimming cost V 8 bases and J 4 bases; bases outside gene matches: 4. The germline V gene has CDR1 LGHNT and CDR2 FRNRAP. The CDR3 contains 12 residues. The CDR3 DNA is TGTGCTAGTCGACAGGGTCTAGAGACCCAGTACTTC. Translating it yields CASRQGLETQYF.

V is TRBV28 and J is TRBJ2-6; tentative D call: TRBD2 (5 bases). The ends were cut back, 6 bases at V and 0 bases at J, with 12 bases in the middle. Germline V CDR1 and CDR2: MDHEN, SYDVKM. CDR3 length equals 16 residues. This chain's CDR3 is CASRRERSSGANVLTF. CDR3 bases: TGTGCCAGCAGGAGGGAGCGTTCCTCTGGGGCCAACGTCCTGACTTTC.

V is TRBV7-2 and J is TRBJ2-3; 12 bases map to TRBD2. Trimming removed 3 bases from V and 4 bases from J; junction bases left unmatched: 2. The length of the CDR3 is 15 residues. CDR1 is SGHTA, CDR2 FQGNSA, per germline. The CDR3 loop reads CASSLGLAGPDTQYF. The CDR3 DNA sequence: TGTGCCAGCAGCTTGGGACTAGCGGGCCCAGATACGCAGTATTTT.

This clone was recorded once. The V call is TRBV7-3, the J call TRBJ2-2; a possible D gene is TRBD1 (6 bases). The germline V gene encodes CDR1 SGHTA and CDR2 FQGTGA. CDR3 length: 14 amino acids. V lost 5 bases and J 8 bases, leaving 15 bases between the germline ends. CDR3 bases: TGTGCCAGCAGCCCTGGGACAACAACAGGGGAGCTGTTTTTT. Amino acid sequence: CASSPGTTTGELFF.

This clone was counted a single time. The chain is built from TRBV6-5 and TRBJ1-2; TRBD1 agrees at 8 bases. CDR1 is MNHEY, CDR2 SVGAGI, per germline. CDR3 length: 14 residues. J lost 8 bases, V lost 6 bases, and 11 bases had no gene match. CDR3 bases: TGTGCCAGCAGAATCGAGGACAGGGCCTACGGCTACACCTTC. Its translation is CASRIEDRAYGYTF.